These 31 T cell receptor beta chains share one sample of origin, sequenced in a study of blood T cell repertoires in COVID-19. Generated by immunoSEQ multiplex PCR, the TCRdb table keeps only in-frame clones and is missing some. The sample records around 200,000 clones, around 82% being singletons. The material sequenced was peripheral blood. The receptors were gathered from a man aged 45 to 65 with active or convalescent COVID-19.

A single count supports this clone. The chain recombines TRBV7-6 with TRBJ2-6; 7 bases align to TRBD1. CDR3 size: 18 residues. CDR1 and CDR2 from the germline V gene are SGHVS and FNYEAQ. V trimming: 1 base; J trimming: 0 bases; junction bases outside the gene matches: 6. The CDR3 coding sequence is TGTGCCAGCAGCTTAGATCCGGGACAGAGCTCTGGGGCCAACGTCCTGACTTTC. Its protein product is CASSLDPGQSSGANVLTF. The full variable domain, rest sourced from reference TRBV7-6 and TRBJ2-6, is GAGVSQSPRYKVTKRGQDVALRCDPISGHVSLYWYRQALGQGPEFLTYFNYEAQQDKSGLPNDRFSAERPEGSISTLTIQRTEQRDSAMYRCASSLDPGQSSGANVLTFGAGSRLTVL.

The chain is built from TRBV5-4 and TRBJ2-7; 8 positions agree with TRBD1. CDR1 and CDR2 (germline): SGHNT, YYREEE (reference sequence). The CDR3 has 14 residues. The junction had 6 bases not matched to a gene; V was cut back by 4 bases and J by 3 bases. The CDR3 is CASSRTGRIYEQYF. CDR3 DNA sequence: TGTGCCAGCAGCAGGACAGGGCGGATCTACGAGCAGTACTTC.

The V call is TRBV7-3, the J call TRBJ1-2, with D tentatively TRBD1 (5 bases). Trimming stripped 8 bases from V and 3 bases from J, with 13 bases between. The V gene's germline CDR1 is SGHTA and CDR2 FQGTGA. The CDR3 loop spans 13 amino acids. CDR3 sequence: CASPKGQDYGYTF. The CDR3 nucleotides are TGTGCCAGCCCCAAGGGGCAGGACTATGGCTACACCTTC.

The J gene is TRBJ1-6, the V gene TRBV19; tentative D call: TRBD1 (5 bases). The CDR3 length is 15 residues. Per the germline V gene, CDR1 is LNHDA and CDR2 is SQIVND (reference sequence). Trimming removed 3 bases at V and 7 bases at J, with 13 bases between. Here the CDR3 reads CASSIGPQGNSPLHF. The CDR3 DNA sequence: TGTGCCAGTAGTATCGGGCCCCAGGGCAATTCACCCCTCCACTTT.

The rearrangement joins TRBV6-5 to TRBJ2-3, with a weak D call TRBD2 (6 bases). V lost 6 bases, J lost 3 bases, and 10 bases lay in between. Germline V gene data show CDR1 as MNHEY and CDR2 as SVGAGI. The CDR3 spans 13 residues. CDR3 in amino acids: CASSAGRTDTQYF. The CDR3 region has the DNA TGTGCCAGCAGCGCGGGGAGAACAGATACGCAGTATTTT.

In its sample, this clone was seen once. The chain joins TRBV4-1 to TRBJ2-3; 7 nucleotides agree with TRBD1. With 4 bases clipped from V and 0 bases from J, the junction kept 10 bases outside the gene matches. The germline V gene encodes CDR1 MGHRA and CDR2 YSYEKL. This CDR3 region has 17 residues. The CDR3 reads CASSPDRTGLSTDTQYF. CDR3 coding DNA: TGCGCCAGCAGCCCGGACAGGACTGGGCTGAGCACAGATACGCAGTATTTT.

CDR3 loop: CSVVEDRGNQPQHF. The CDR3 DNA is TGCAGCGTTGTGGAGGACAGGGGCAATCAGCCCCAGCATTTT. The gene calls are TRBV29-1 and TRBJ1-5; 8 bases are shared with TRBD1. The J segment lost 2 bases and the V segment lost 4 bases, leaving 4 bases of the junction unmatched. The CDR3 runs to 14 residues. The germline CDR1 and CDR2 sequences are SQVTM and ANQGSEA.

The chain links TRBV19 to TRBJ1-2; tentatively, D is TRBD1 (5 bases). The CDR3 has 16 residues. The V gene's germline CDR1 is LNHDA and CDR2 SQIVND (reference sequence). The V end was cut by 4 bases, the J end by 2 bases, with 17 bases between. CDR3 residues: CASSNSGRYPNYGYTF. CDR3 nucleotide sequence: TGTGCCAGTAGTAATTCAGGGCGGTACCCGAACTATGGCTACACCTTC.

The rearrangement uses TRBV19 and TRBJ1-6, with 7 bases that match TRBD1. The V gene end was trimmed by 3 bases and the J gene end by 5 bases; junction bases not matched to a gene: 7. The CDR3 length is 16 residues. CDR1 and CDR2 from the germline V gene are LNHDA and SQIVND (reference sequence). CDR3 coding DNA: TGTGCCAGTAGTATTCGGCAGGGGGGAAATAATTCACCCCTCCACTTT. It is translated as CASSIRQGGNNSPLHF.

In its sample, this clone was seen once. The rearrangement links TRBV7-3 to TRBJ1-6; 9 bases match TRBD1. This CDR3 is 15 amino acids long. Germline V gives CDR1 SGHTA, CDR2 FQGTGA. The ends lost 4 bases at V and 7 bases at J; junction bases unmatched: 5. This chain's CDR3 is CASSSQGTGNSPLHF. The DNA for the CDR3 is TGTGCCAGCAGCTCTCAAGGGACAGGGAATTCACCCCTCCACTTT.

V usage is TRBV15 and J usage is TRBJ1-2; TRBD1 agrees at 8 bases. The CDR3 has 14 residues. Germline values: CDR1 LNHNV, CDR2 YYDKDF (reference sequence). J was trimmed by 2 bases and V by 3 bases; bases with no gene match: 2. Written as DNA, the CDR3 is TGTGCCACCAGCAGCTACAGGGGGAACTATGGCTACACCTTC. Its protein product is CATSSYRGNYGYTF.

This sequence joins TRBV5-1 and TRBJ1-4; D gene unclear. This CDR3 is built from 14 residues. Trimming shortened V by 4 bases and J by 0 bases, and 7 bases separated the two germline ends. Germline V gene lookup returns CDR1 SGHRS and CDR2 YFSETQ. The DNA for the CDR3 is TGCGCCAGCAGCACGGGAACAACTAATGAAAAACTGTTTTTT. It translates to CASSTGTTNEKLFF.

The J gene is TRBJ2-2, the V gene TRBV9; TRBD2 matches 8 bases. The CDR3 consists of 15 residues. CDR1 is SGDLS, CDR2 YYNGEE, per germline. V lost 2 bases to trimming and J lost 3 bases; unmatched junction nucleotides: 3. Here the CDR3 reads CASSVSGEYTGELFF. Here the CDR3 DNA reads TGTGCCAGCAGCGTTAGCGGGGAGTACACCGGGGAGCTGTTTTTT.

CDR3 loop: CATSDFGGGGELFF. CDR3 sequence (DNA): TGTGCCACCAGTGATTTCGGCGGGGGCGGGGAGCTGTTTTTT. The gene calls are TRBV24-1 and TRBJ2-2; 7 nucleotides agree with TRBD2. V lost 1 base and J lost 7; bases outside the gene matches: 2. CDR3 length: 14 residues. CDR1 KGHDR and CDR2 SFDVKD come from the germline V gene.

The chain has TRBV27 and TRBJ2-7; weak D call: TRBD1 (5 bases). This CDR3 has 13 amino acids. CDR1 and CDR2 (germline): MNHEY, SMNVEV (reference sequence). V shed 3 bases and J shed 6 bases, with 12 bases lying between them. Here the CDR3 DNA reads TGTGCCAGCAGTTTGCGTCAGGGATTCGAGCAGTACTTC. Amino acid sequence: CASSLRQGFEQYF.

The rearrangement links TRBV7-8 to TRBJ2-1, with TRBD2 identical over 10 bases. The CDR3 consists of 15 residues. CDR1 and CDR2 (germline): SGHVS, FQNEAQ. The trim removed 2 bases at V and 9 bases at J, leaving 7 bases unmatched. CDR3 bases: TGTGCCAGCAGCTTATTACGACTAGCGGGCCCTGAGCAGTTCTTC. This sequence encodes CASSLLRLAGPEQFF.

This chain uses TRBV5-1 with TRBJ2-3; the match to TRBD2 covers 15 bases. The CDR3 spans 17 residues. Losses at the gene ends were 0 bases for V and 7 bases for J; bases not matched to a gene: 6. Germline CDR1 SGHRS, CDR2 YFSETQ. The CDR3 loop reads CASSLGTSGGAGNTQYF. The CDR3 region has the DNA TGCGCCAGCAGCTTGGGGACTAGCGGGGGGGCCGGGAATACGCAGTATTTT. Based on the CDR3 plus reference TRBV5-1 and TRBJ2-3, the full variable domain is KAGVTQTPRYLIKTRGQQVTLSCSPISGHRSVSWYQQTPGQGLQFLFEYFSETQRNKGNFPGRFSGRQFSNSRSEMNVSTLELGDSALYLCASSLGTSGGAGNTQYFGPGTRLTVL.

On this clone itself: Other nucleotide sequences in the sample specify the same CDR3. The chain employs TRBV5-1 and TRBJ1-1, with a weak D call TRBD1 (5 bases). The germline CDR1 and CDR2 sequences are SGHRS and YFSETQ. This CDR3 spans 14 amino acids. V was clipped by 1 base and J by 4 bases, with 11 bases between them. CDR3 in amino acids: CASSLTGGVTEAFF. For the CDR3, the DNA is TGCGCCAGCAGCTTGACGGGGGGAGTCACTGAAGCTTTCTTT.

This chain uses TRBV27 with TRBJ1-2; D gene uncertain. Germline V gives CDR1 MNHEY, CDR2 SMNVEV (reference sequence). This CDR3 spans 18 amino acids. Trimming took 8 bases from V and 8 from J, leaving 33 bases between them. CDR3 nucleotide sequence: TGTGCCAGCGCCCCGGCCATTAGAGCACAGCCCATTAATTGGGGCTACACCTTC. It specifies CASAPAIRAQPINWGYTF.

Of note for this clone: Different DNA sequences within this sample yield the same CDR3. V usage is TRBV3-1 (or the pseudogene TRBV3-2) and J usage is TRBJ2-2; perhaps TRBD1 as D (5 bases). There are 14 residues in the CDR3. Trimming shortened V by 3 bases and J by 1 base, and 6 bases separated the two germline ends. The germline V gene encodes CDR1 LGHDT and CDR2 YNNKEL (reference sequence). For the CDR3, the DNA is TGTGCCAGCAGCCATAGGGGGAACACCGGGGAGCTGTTTTTT. Encoded protein: CASSHRGNTGELFF.

This clone was picked up a small number of times. The chain recombines TRBV2 with TRBJ1-2, with a weak D call TRBD1 (6 bases). The germline V gene encodes CDR1 SNHLY and CDR2 FYNNEI. The CDR3 sequence is 14 residues long. The ends were cut back, 2 bases at V and 3 bases at J, with 10 bases in the middle. The CDR3 is CASSEWGQDYGYTF. In nucleotides, the CDR3 is TGTGCCAGCAGTGAATGGGGACAAGACTATGGCTACACCTTC.

The rearrangement uses TRBV30 and TRBJ2-1, with 8 nucleotides matching TRBD2. V lost 2 bases and J lost 2; bases outside the gene matches: 8. This CDR3 is built from 16 residues. Germline V CDR1 and CDR2: GTSNPN, SVGIG (reference sequence). The CDR3 reads CAWSPPNGGAYNEQFF. CDR3 nucleotide sequence: TGTGCCTGGAGTCCTCCGAACGGGGGGGCCTACAATGAGCAGTTCTTC.

This chain connects TRBV29-1 to TRBJ1-1, with TRBD1 identical over 7 bases. J was trimmed by 10 bases and V by 6 bases; bases with no gene match: 14. The CDR3 has 13 residues. The V gene's germline CDR1 is SQVTM and CDR2 ANQGSEA. The CDR3 DNA reads as TGCAGCGTAACCAGGGGGACCGGCGCGGGAGCTTTCTTT. It codes for CSVTRGTGAGAFF.

The chain uses TRBV5-4 and TRBJ1-2; D perhaps matches TRBD1 (5 bases). The germline gives CDR1 SGHNT, CDR2 YYREEE (reference sequence). There are 14 residues in the CDR3. V was shortened by 6 bases and J by 8 bases, with 20 bases between the two germline ends. The CDR3 nucleotides read TGTGCCAGCAAAATTCAGGGTCTTAAGGTGGGCTACACCTTC. Translating gives CASKIQGLKVGYTF.

This chain joins TRBV6-1 and TRBJ1-2; possibly TRBD1 for D (6 bases). Trimming shortened V by 0 bases and J by 7 bases, and 12 bases separated the two germline ends. The CDR3 sequence is 14 residues long. Looked up from germline, CDR1 is MNHNS and CDR2 is SASEGT. CDR3 region: CASSEATGRGGYTF. DNA of the CDR3: TGTGCCAGCAGTGAAGCTACAGGGAGAGGTGGCTACACCTTC.

The chain links TRBV9 to TRBJ1-4; no definite D call. V was pared by 0 bases and J by 12 bases, with 18 bases between. The CDR3 length is 15 residues. CDR1 and CDR2 from the germline V gene are SGDLS and YYNGEE. CDR3 sequence reads: CASSVDGQVNPELFF. The CDR3 DNA reads as TGTGCCAGCAGCGTAGATGGCCAGGTTAACCCAGAACTGTTTTTT.

This clone was recorded only once. The chain links TRBV30 to TRBJ2-7; 10 bases fit TRBD1. In germline, CDR1 is GTSNPN, CDR2 SVGIG (reference sequence). This CDR3 region has 15 residues. CDR3 region: CAAEARTGGRYEQYF. CDR3 in DNA: TGTGCAGCGGAAGCCAGGACAGGGGGACGATACGAGCAGTACTTC.

CDR3 nucleotides: TGTGCCAGCAGCTTAGAGGGAGGGGGGCTGCCCCAGCATTTT. This sequence encodes CASSLEGGGLPQHF. This rearrangement joins TRBV7-9 to TRBJ1-5, with D possibly matching TRBD1 (6 bases). Looked up from germline, CDR1 is SEHNR and CDR2 is FQNEAQ (reference sequence). This CDR3 is 14 amino acids long. The germline V and J ends were trimmed by 1 base and 9 bases, with 13 bases remaining between them.

The rearrangement links TRBV5-4 to TRBJ1-6; TRBD1 matches 9 bases. V was clipped by 0 bases and J by 7 bases; unmatched bases: 2. The germline V gene has CDR1 SGHNT and CDR2 YYREEE (reference sequence). The CDR3 consists of 15 residues. The CDR3 here is CASSLGQGVNSPLHF. CDR3 nucleotides: TGTGCCAGCAGCTTGGGACAGGGGGTAAATTCACCCCTCCACTTT.

The V gene is TRBV3-1 (or the pseudogene TRBV3-2), the J gene TRBJ2-7; a possible D gene is TRBD1 (7 bases). Germline CDR1 LGHDT, CDR2 YNNKEL (reference sequence). Deletions cut 4 bases from V and 0 bases from J, with 10 bases between. The CDR3 totals 14 residues. The CDR3 loop reads CASSPRDSSYEQYF. The CDR3 DNA reads as TGTGCCAGCAGCCCGCGGGACAGCTCCTACGAGCAGTACTTC.

The chain links TRBV5-6 to TRBJ1-5, with D maybe TRBD1 (5 bases). Trimming took 4 bases from V and 7 from J, leaving 9 bases between them. The CDR3 length is 12 residues. Germline CDR1 reads SGHDT; CDR2 reads YYEEEE. CDR3 sequence reads: CASSRGGQPQHF. The CDR3, as DNA: TGTGCCAGCAGCCGCGGGGGGCAGCCCCAGCATTTT.